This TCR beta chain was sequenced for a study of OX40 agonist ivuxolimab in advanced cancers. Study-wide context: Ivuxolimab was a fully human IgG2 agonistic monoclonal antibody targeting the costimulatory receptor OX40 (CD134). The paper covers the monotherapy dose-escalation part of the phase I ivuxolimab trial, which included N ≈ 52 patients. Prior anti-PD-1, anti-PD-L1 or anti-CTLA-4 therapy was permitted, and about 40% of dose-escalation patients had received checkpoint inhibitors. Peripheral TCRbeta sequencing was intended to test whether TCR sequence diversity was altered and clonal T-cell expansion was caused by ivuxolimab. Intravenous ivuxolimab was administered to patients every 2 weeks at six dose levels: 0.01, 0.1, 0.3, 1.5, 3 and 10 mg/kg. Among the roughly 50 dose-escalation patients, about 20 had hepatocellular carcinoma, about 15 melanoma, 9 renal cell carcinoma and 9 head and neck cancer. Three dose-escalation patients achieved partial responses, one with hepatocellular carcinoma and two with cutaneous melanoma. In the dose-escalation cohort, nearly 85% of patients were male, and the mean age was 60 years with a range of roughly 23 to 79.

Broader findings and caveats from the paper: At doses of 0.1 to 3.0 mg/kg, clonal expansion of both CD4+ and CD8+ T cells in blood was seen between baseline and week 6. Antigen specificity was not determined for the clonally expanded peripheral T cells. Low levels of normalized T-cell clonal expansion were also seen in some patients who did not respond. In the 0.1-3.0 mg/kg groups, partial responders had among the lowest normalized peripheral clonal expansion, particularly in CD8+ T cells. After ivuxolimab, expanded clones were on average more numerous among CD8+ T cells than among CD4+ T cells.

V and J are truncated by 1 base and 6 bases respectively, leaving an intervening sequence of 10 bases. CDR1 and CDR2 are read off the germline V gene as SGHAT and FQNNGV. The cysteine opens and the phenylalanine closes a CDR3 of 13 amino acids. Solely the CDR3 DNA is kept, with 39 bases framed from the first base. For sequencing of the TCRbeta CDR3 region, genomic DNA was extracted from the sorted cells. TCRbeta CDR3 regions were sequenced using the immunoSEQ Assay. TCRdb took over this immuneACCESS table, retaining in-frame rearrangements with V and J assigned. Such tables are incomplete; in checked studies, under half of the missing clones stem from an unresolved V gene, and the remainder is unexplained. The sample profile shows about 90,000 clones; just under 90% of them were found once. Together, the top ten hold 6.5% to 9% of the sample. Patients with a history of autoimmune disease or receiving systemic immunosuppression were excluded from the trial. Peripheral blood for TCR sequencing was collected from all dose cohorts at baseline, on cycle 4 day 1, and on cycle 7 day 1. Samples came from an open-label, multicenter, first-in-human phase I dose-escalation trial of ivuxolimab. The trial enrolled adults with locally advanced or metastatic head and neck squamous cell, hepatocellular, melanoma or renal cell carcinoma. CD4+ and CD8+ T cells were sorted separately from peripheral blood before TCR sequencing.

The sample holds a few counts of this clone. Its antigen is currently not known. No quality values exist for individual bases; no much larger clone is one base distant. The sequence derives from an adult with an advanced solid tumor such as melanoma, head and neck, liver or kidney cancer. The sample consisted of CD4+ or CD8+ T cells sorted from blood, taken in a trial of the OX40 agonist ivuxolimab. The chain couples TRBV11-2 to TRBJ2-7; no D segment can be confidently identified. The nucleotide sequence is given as TGTGCCAGCAGCTTAGTCGCCACGAGCGAGCAGTACTTC. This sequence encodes CASSLVATSEQYF.